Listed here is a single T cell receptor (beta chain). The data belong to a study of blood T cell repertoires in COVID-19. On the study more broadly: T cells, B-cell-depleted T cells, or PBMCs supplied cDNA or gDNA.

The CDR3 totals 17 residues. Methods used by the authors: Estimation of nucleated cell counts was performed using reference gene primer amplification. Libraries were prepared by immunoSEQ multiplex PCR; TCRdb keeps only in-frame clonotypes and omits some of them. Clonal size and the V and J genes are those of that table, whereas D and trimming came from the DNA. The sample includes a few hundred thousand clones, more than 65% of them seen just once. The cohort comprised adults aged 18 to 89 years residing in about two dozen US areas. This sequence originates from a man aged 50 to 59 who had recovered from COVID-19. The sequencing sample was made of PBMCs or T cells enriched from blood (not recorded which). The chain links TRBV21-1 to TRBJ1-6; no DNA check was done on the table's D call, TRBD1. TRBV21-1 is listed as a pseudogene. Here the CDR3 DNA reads TGTGCCAGATTGAAACAGGGGTCAGACTACTACAATTCACCCCTCCACTTT. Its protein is CARLKQGSDYYNSPLHF.